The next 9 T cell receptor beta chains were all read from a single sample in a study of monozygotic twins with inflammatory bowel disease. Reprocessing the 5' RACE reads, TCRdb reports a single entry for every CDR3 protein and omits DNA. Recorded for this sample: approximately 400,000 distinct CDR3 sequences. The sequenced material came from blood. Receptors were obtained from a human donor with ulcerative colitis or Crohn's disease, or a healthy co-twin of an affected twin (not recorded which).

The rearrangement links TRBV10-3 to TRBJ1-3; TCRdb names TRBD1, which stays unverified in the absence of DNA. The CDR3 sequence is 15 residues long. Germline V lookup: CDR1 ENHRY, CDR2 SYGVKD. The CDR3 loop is CAIKSDGDSGNTIYF.

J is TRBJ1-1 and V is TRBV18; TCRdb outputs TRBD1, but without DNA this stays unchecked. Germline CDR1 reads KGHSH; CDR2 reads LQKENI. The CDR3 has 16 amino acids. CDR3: CASSPATGGEGTEAFF.

The CDR3 protein is CASGRAVGNEQFF. The chain recombines TRBV12-3 or TRBV12-4 with TRBJ2-1; checking the TCRdb D call of TRBD1 is not possible without DNA. The CDR3 covers 13 residues.

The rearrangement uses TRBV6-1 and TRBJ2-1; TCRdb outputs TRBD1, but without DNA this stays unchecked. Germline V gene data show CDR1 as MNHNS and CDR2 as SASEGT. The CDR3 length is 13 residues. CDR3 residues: CASRSRAGDEQFF.

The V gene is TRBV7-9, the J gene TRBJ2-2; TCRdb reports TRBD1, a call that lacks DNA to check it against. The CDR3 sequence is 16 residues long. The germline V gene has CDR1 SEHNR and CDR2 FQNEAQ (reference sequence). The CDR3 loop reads CASSLDPPGAAGELFF.

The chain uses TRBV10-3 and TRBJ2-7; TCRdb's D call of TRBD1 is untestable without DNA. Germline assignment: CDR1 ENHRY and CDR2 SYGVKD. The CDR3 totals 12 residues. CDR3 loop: CATLDRSYEQYF.

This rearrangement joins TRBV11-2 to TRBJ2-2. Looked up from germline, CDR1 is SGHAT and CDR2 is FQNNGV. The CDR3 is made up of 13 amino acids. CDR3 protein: CASSPNPTGELFF.

CDR3 sequence reads: CSAIRDHYEQYF. This rearrangement joins TRBV20-1 to TRBJ2-7; TCRdb selects TRBD1, and the lack of DNA leaves this call unchecked. Germline V lookup: CDR1 DFQATT, CDR2 SNEGSKA (reference sequence). CDR3 length: 12 residues.

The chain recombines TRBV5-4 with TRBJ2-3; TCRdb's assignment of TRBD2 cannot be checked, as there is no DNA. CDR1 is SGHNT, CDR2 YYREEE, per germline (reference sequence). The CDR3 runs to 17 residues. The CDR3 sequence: CASRVTPSGGKSDTQYF.